This entry describes one T cell receptor beta chain. This record comes from a study of cytomegalovirus exposure and HLA in healthy donors. The CDR3 is made up of 14 amino acids. In germline, CDR1 is LNHNV, CDR2 YYDKDF (reference sequence). Losses at the gene ends were 11 bases for V and 5 bases for J; bases not matched to a gene: 11. PCR involved 60 Vbeta and 13 Jbeta primers. The assay was immunoSEQ multiplex PCR, and TCRdb's table has in-frame clones only and misses some. The sample has around 95,000 clones; roughly 82% are singletons. The V call is TRBV15, the J call TRBJ2-2; TRBD2 aligns across 7 bases. The sample was PBMCs. This sequence was found in a man aged 30 to 39 in good health and CMV-seropositive. CDR3 protein: CASRRERDTGELFF. The CDR3 DNA reads as TGTGCCTCCCGGAGAGAGCGGGATACCGGGGAGCTGTTTTTT.